This TCR beta chain derives from a study of T cell changes during pregnancy in multiple sclerosis. TCRdb's table, derived via immunoSEQ multiplex PCR, lists solely in-frame clones and lacks some. The table has around 24,000 clones, approximately 89% seen once. There are 10 residues in the CDR3. The V end was cut by 4 bases, the J end by 5 bases, with 5 bases between. The germline V gene encodes CDR1 SQVTM and CDR2 ANQGSEA. The V gene is TRBV29-1, the J gene TRBJ1-1; D not resolved. The sequence was obtained from a female donor in good health, enrolled as a control in a pregnancy study. The sample here was CD8+ T cells from peripheral blood mononuclear cells, taken in the first trimester of pregnancy. The CDR3 here is CSVVVTEAFF. DNA for the CDR3: TGCAGCGTTGTAGTGACTGAAGCTTTCTTT.